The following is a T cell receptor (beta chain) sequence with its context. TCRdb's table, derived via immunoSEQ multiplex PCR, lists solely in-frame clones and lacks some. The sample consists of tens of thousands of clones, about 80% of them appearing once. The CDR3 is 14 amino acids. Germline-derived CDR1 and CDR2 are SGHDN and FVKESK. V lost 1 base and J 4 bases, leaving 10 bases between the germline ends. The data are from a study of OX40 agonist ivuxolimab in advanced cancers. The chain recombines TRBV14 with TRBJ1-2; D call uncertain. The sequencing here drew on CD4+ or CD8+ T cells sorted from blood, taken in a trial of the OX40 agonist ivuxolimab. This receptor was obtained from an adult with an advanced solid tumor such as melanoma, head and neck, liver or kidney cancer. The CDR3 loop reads CASSQVPDGYGYTF. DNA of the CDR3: TGTGCCAGCAGCCAAGTTCCGGATGGCTATGGCTACACCTTC.